One and the same sample provided the 6 T cell receptor beta chains below, sequenced in a study of cytomegalovirus exposure and HLA in healthy donors. With 60 Vbeta and 13 Jbeta primers, the PCR was carried out. Using immunoSEQ multiplex PCR, the repertoire was profiled, and TCRdb retains in-frame clones only, with some absent. The table includes 80,000 to 130,000 clones, roughly 83% detected once. Material: PBMCs. All receptors come from a female donor in good health and CMV-seropositive.

V gene TRBV4-2 combines with J gene TRBJ1-1, with D possibly TRBD1 on 5 matching bases. The V end was cut by 3 bases, the J end by 3 bases, with 17 bases between. The CDR3 runs to 16 residues. Looked up from germline, CDR1 is LGHNA and CDR2 is YNFKEQ. The CDR3 is CASSQPPGQGHTEAFF. In DNA form, the CDR3 reads TGTGCCAGCAGCCAGCCCCCAGGGCAGGGCCACACTGAAGCTTTCTTT.

The J gene is TRBJ2-7, the V gene TRBV5-1; D remains unclear. The V and J ends lost 1 base and 0 bases respectively, with 11 bases between them. The CDR3 totals 15 residues. CDR1 is SGHRS, CDR2 YFSETQ, per germline. For the CDR3, the DNA is TGCGCCAGCAGCTTGTTTTATAGCCACTCCTACGAGCAGTACTTC. Its translation: CASSLFYSHSYEQYF.

The J gene is TRBJ2-1, the V gene TRBV6-6, with D possibly matching TRBD1 (6 bases). Germline V gene data show CDR1 as MNHNY and CDR2 as SVGAGI (reference sequence). Trimming took off 6 bases at V and 3 bases at J, with 15 bases between the two ends. The length of the CDR3 is 15 residues. As DNA, the CDR3 is TGTGCCAGCAGCCAGGGGCCTGGCCTCTACAATGAGCAGTTCTTC. Residues: CASSQGPGLYNEQFF.

V and J are TRBV28 and TRBJ2-2; D gene uncertain. The V gene lost 5 bases and the J gene lost 0 bases, with 4 bases spanning the gap. Per the germline V gene, CDR1 is MDHEN and CDR2 is SYDVKM. The CDR3 totals 13 residues. In nucleotides, the CDR3 is TGTGCCAGCAGTCGGGCGAACACCGGGGAGCTGTTTTTT. Translation gives CASSRANTGELFF. The complete variable domain, with remaining parts taken from reference TRBV28 and TRBJ2-2, reads DVKVTQSSRYLVKRTGEKVFLECVQDMDHENMFWYRQDPGLGLRLIYFSYDVKMKEKGDIPEGYSVSREKKERFSLILESASTNQTSMYLCASSRANTGELFFGEGSRLTVL.

The CDR3, as DNA: TGTGCCAGCAGCTTGGGCAGCTCCTACGAGCAGTACTTC. Its protein is CASSLGSSYEQYF. The chain links TRBV5-5 to TRBJ2-7; D is uncertain. Trimming removed 0 bases from V and 0 bases from J, with 4 bases in between. The CDR3 covers 13 residues. Germline loops: CDR1 SGHKS, CDR2 YYEKEE (reference sequence).

The chain employs TRBV6-5 and TRBJ1-1; no reliable D call. CDR3 length: 14 residues. Trimming shortened V by 0 bases and J by 0 bases, and 5 bases separated the two germline ends. In germline, CDR1 is MNHEY, CDR2 SVGAGI. DNA for the CDR3: TGTGCCAGCAGTTACTCTCTAATGAACACTGAAGCTTTCTTT. Residues: CASSYSLMNTEAFF.